The clone carrying this T cell receptor beta chain has a count of ten or more. This entry comes from a study of T cells in Graves' hyperthyroidism and ophthalmopathy. Researchers took RNA transcripts and amplified the TCR beta CDR3 regions from them. During a first-round RT-PCR of the TCR CDR3, the HTBI primer set was used. TCRdb reanalysed the multiplex PCR reads using MiXCR and keeps one entry per CDR3 protein. The sample contains approximately 560,000 distinct CDR3 sequences, 15% to 19% of which appear only once. Trimming took 8 bases from V and 0 from J, leaving 11 bases between them. CDR3 length: 14 residues.

This clonotype was sampled from a woman in her 30s with Graves' hyperthyroidism. The rearrangement links TRBV12-3 or TRBV12-4 to TRBJ1-5; D not resolved. Sequencing was performed on blood. The CDR3 region is CASDPGNSNQPQHF. DNA of the CDR3: TGTGCCAGCGACCCGGGGAATAGCAATCAGCCCCAGCATTTT.